Below are 19 T cell receptor beta chains sequenced from a single sample in a study of T cell repertoires in cytomegalovirus infection. TCRdb re-called the reads with MiXCR, one entry per CDR3 protein. This sample carries about 140,000 distinct CDR3 sequences, 6.5% of them seen once, and the ten largest clones take 18%. Input material: PBMCs. The receptors stem from a human donor in good health (CMV status not recorded). Some clones in this sample may be carry-over from other donors' samples.

This clonotype has ten or more counts. The gene calls are TRBV29-1 and TRBJ2-3, with TRBD1 identical over 7 bases. The CDR3 covers 18 residues. Germline loops: CDR1 SQVTM, CDR2 ANQGSEA. V was clipped by 6 bases and J by 3 bases; unmatched bases: 21. This CDR3 is CSVRLLNFRGRLTDTQYF. The DNA for the CDR3 is TGCAGCGTCAGACTATTAAATTTTAGGGGGCGTCTGACAGATACGCAGTATTTT.

This clonotype was seen repeatedly, ten times or more. The chain has TRBV23-1 and TRBJ1-2; D is undetermined. TRBV23-1 is reported as an ORF; its role is uncertain. Trimming cost V 2 bases and J 2 bases, with 9 bases left between them. The CDR3 runs 14 residues. The CDR3 loop is CASSQNALNYGYTF. The CDR3 DNA is TGCGCCAGCAGTCAAAATGCGTTGAACTATGGCTACACCTTC.

This clonotype was observed many times. The V gene is TRBV7-3, the J gene TRBJ2-5; D is unresolved. The V gene's germline CDR1 is SGHTA and CDR2 FQGTGA. The CDR3 totals 13 residues. The V and J ends lost 1 base and 4 bases respectively, with 7 bases between them. CDR3 sequence (DNA): TGTGCCAGCAGCTTAATGGTAGCAGAGACCCAGTACTTC. It specifies CASSLMVAETQYF. The variable domain in full, with the rest retrieved from reference TRBV7-3 and TRBJ2-5, is GAGVSQTPSNKVTEKGKYVELRCDPISGHTALYWYRQSLGQGPEFLIYFQGTGAADDSGLPNDRFFAVRPEGSVSTLKIQRTERGDSAVYLCASSLMVAETQYFGPGTRLLVL.

This clonotype was observed many times. The chain employs TRBV7-8 and TRBJ2-7; D gene uncertain. Germline V gives CDR1 SGHVS, CDR2 FQNEAQ. V was clipped by 4 bases and J by 2 bases, with 9 bases between them. This CDR3 comprises 13 residues. CDR3 bases: TGTGCCAGCAGCTCGGTTAATACCTACGAGCAGTACTTC. This translates into CASSSVNTYEQYF.

Ten or more counts support this clonotype. The rearrangement links TRBV7-9 to TRBJ1-2, with D perhaps TRBD1 (5 bases). The V gene's germline CDR1 is SEHNR and CDR2 FQNEAQ (reference sequence). Trimming took off 5 bases at V and 3 bases at J, with 19 bases between the two ends. The CDR3 spans 16 residues. CDR3 DNA sequence: TGTGCCAGCAGCGACGGGGGGGTCGGTGACTACTATGGCTACACCTTC. Amino acid sequence: CASSDGGVGDYYGYTF.

This clonotype was picked up many times. V usage is TRBV7-2 and J usage is TRBJ2-5, with 10 bases aligning to TRBD2. The V and J ends lost 6 bases and 2 bases, in that order; junction bases with no gene match: 3. The CDR3 is made up of 14 amino acids. Per germline, CDR1 SGHTA and CDR2 FQGNSA. The CDR3 sequence is CASSWTSGQETQYF. The CDR3 bases are TGTGCCAGCAGTTGGACTAGCGGACAAGAGACCCAGTACTTC.

This clonotype was found a few times. The rearrangement links TRBV20-1 to TRBJ2-3, with D maybe TRBD2 (6 bases). CDR1 is DFQATT and CDR2 is SNEGSKA in the germline V gene (reference sequence). The V gene lost 6 bases and the J gene lost 8 bases, with 12 bases spanning the gap. CDR3 size: 11 residues. The CDR3 sequence: CSAAGPSTQYF. The CDR3 nucleotides read TGCAGTGCCGCGGGACCTAGTACGCAGTATTTT.

This clonotype was observed at least ten times. The rearrangement joins TRBV2 to TRBJ1-6; D unresolved. Germline loops: CDR1 SNHLY, CDR2 FYNNEI. V dropped 5 bases and J dropped 0 bases, with 5 bases sitting between them. The CDR3 runs 14 residues. This chain's CDR3 is CASSIDSYNSPLHF. In DNA, the CDR3 is TGTGCCAGCAGTATCGACTCCTATAATTCACCCCTCCACTTT. Full variable domain (missing parts from reference TRBV2 and TRBJ1-6): EPEVTQTPSHQVTQMGQEVILRCVPISNHLYFYWYRQILGQKVEFLVSFYNNEISEKSEIFDDQFSVERPDGSNFTLKIRSTKLEDSAMYFCASSIDSYNSPLHFGNGTRLTVT.

The V gene is TRBV19, the J gene TRBJ1-1; the D gene is possibly TRBD1 (5 bases). The V gene's germline CDR1 is LNHDA and CDR2 SQIVND (reference sequence). The V gene lost 0 bases and the J gene lost 11 bases, with 16 bases spanning the gap. The CDR3 has 14 residues. The CDR3 bases are TGTGCCAGTAGTATAGACAGGGACCATCTCCGGGCTTTCTTT. Translation gives CASSIDRDHLRAFF. Using reference TRBV19 and TRBJ1-1 for the parts outside the CDR3, the full variable domain is DGGITQSPKYLFRKEGQNVTLSCEQNLNHDAMYWYRQDPGQGLRLIYYSQIVNDFQKGDIAEGYSVSREKKESFPLTVTSAQKNPTAFYLCASSIDRDHLRAFFGQGTRLTVV.

V and J are TRBV20-1 and TRBJ1-6; D gene unclear. Looked up from germline, CDR1 is DFQATT and CDR2 is SNEGSKA (reference sequence). The CDR3 sequence is 19 residues long. Trimming removed 0 bases from V and 0 bases from J, with 18 bases in between. The CDR3 coding sequence is TGCAGTGCTAGAGATCCCCGGTCCTTTCGAAGCTCCTATAATTCACCCCTCCACTTT. Amino acids: CSARDPRSFRSSYNSPLHF.

This clonotype was counted ten times or more. V usage is TRBV7-9 and J usage is TRBJ2-3; no clear D gene. The germline V gene has CDR1 SEHNR and CDR2 FQNEAQ (reference sequence). V was clipped by 4 bases and J by 6 bases, with 11 bases between them. There are 13 residues in the CDR3. DNA for the CDR3: TGTGCCAGCAGCTCGCCCCACGAGGATACGCAGTATTTT. Translated: CASSSPHEDTQYF.

The chain recombines TRBV6-1 with TRBJ2-7, with 7 bases lining up with TRBD1. The CDR3 totals 16 residues. Germline CDR1 reads MNHNS; CDR2 reads SASEGT. The ends lost 5 bases at V and 3 bases at J; junction bases unmatched: 13. CDR3 sequence reads: CASSKGTVPPFYEQYF. CDR3 DNA sequence: TGTGCCAGCAGTAAAGGGACAGTTCCTCCCTTCTACGAGCAGTACTTC.

This clonotype was observed many times. J is TRBJ2-7 and V is TRBV6-2 or TRBV6-3; D possibly matches TRBD1 or TRBD2 (5 bases each). CDR1 and CDR2 (germline): MNHEY, SVGEGT. V was shortened by 5 bases and J by 5 bases, with 19 bases between the two germline ends. The CDR3 spans 15 residues. The chain's CDR3 is CASSTNTGLADEQYF. In DNA, the CDR3 is TGTGCCAGCAGTACCAATACAGGACTCGCGGACGAGCAGTACTTC.

This clonotype was seen many times. This sequence joins TRBV5-1 and TRBJ2-2; D remains unclear. Trimming removed 3 bases at V and 0 bases at J, with 6 bases between. The germline gives CDR1 SGHRS, CDR2 YFSETQ. The length of the CDR3 is 14 residues. The CDR3 is CASSSYSNTGELFF. CDR3 DNA: TGCGCCAGCAGCTCTTATTCGAACACCGGGGAGCTGTTTTTT.

This rearrangement joins TRBV19 to TRBJ2-1; 8 nucleotides line up with TRBD2. Trimming at V came to 6 bases and at J to 6 bases, leaving 7 bases not matched to a gene. The V gene's germline CDR1 is LNHDA and CDR2 SQIVND (reference sequence). The CDR3 totals 14 residues. CDR3 nucleotides: TGTGCCAGTAGGAACGGGGGGGTCCGCAATGAGCAGTTCTTC. It translates to CASRNGGVRNEQFF.

This clonotype was detected many times. V usage is TRBV2 and J usage is TRBJ1-3; D is possibly TRBD1 (5 bases). The length of the CDR3 is 13 residues. The germline gives CDR1 SNHLY, CDR2 FYNNEI. V lost 9 bases, J lost 4 bases, and 13 bases lay in between. The CDR3 loop is CASLSGRGNTIYF. As DNA, the CDR3 is TGTGCCAGTCTCTCGGGACGGGGAAACACCATATATTTT.

This clonotype was seen ten or more times. The rearrangement links TRBV7-2 to TRBJ1-3, with 9 nucleotides matching TRBD1. The junction had 10 bases not matched to a gene; V was cut back by 4 bases and J by 0 bases. The CDR3 totals 18 residues. From germline, CDR1 is SGHTA and CDR2 FQGNSA. CDR3 bases: TGTGCCAGCAGCTCCGGGACAGGGAGACAAATCTCTGGAAACACCATATATTTT. Residues: CASSSGTGRQISGNTIYF. The variable domain in full, completed from reference TRBV7-2 and TRBJ1-3, reads GAGVSQSPSNKVTEKGKDVELRCDPISGHTALYWYRQSLGQGLEFLIYFQGNSAPDKSGLPSDRFSAERTGGSVSTLTIQRTQQEDSAVYLCASSSGTGRQISGNTIYFGEGSWLTVV.

There are many counts of this clonotype. The V gene is TRBV12-3 or TRBV12-4, the J gene TRBJ2-1, with a weak D call TRBD2 (5 bases). This CDR3 is built from 15 residues. Trimming cost V 6 bases and J 3 bases, with 15 bases left between them. The chain's CDR3 is CASSRTRGGYNEQFF. CDR3 coding DNA: TGTGCCAGCAGCCGTACTAGAGGCGGCTACAATGAGCAGTTCTTC.

Concerning this clonotype itself: Here the CDR3 omits its conserved ending phenylalanine or tryptophan, so a read error is the likely source. The limits of the CDR3 on the DNA are not certain, so only TCRdb's listed CDR3 is given. This chain uses TRBV7-2 with TRBJ1-1. Germline V gene lookup returns CDR1 SGHTA and CDR2 FQGNSA. 13 amino acids form the CDR3, both terminal residues included. This CDR3 is CASSLKRNTEALV.